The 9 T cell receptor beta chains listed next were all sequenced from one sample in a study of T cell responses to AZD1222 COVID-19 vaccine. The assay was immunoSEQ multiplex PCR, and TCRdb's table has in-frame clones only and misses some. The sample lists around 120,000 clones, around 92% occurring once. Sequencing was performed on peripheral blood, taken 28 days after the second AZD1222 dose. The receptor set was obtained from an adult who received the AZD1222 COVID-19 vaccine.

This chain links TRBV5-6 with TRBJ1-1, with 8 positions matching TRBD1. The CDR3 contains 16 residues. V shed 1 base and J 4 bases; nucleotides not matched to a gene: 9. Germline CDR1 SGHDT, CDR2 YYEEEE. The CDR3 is CASSLTQGVRVTEAFF. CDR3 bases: TGTGCCAGCAGCTTGACACAGGGGGTGAGAGTCACTGAAGCTTTCTTT.

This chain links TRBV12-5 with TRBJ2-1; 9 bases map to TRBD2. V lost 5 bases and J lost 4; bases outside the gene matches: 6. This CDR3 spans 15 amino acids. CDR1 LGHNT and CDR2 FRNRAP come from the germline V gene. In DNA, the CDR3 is TGTGCTAGTGGTGCCCGACTAGCGGTATACAATGAGCAGTTCTTC. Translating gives CASGARLAVYNEQFF.

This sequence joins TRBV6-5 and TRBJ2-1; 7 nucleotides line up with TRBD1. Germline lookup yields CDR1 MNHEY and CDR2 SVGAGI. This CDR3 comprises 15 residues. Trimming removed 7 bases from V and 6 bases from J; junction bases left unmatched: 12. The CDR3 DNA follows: TGTGCCAGCACCCAGACCGGGACAGTCACCAATGAGCAGTTCTTC. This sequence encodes CASTQTGTVTNEQFF.

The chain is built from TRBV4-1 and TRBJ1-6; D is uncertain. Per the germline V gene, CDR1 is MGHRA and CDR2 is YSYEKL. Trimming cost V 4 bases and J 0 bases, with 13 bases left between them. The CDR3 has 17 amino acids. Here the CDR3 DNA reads TGCGCCAGCAGCCCCCAAAGTGGCCGCTCCTATAATTCACCCCTCCACTTT. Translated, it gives CASSPQSGRSYNSPLHF.

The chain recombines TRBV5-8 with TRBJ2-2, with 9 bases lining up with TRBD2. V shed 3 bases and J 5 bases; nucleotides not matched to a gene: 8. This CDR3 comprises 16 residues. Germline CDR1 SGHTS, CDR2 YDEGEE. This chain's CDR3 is CASSSGLAGGTGELFF. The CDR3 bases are TGTGCCAGCAGCTCGGGACTAGCCGGAGGGACCGGGGAGCTGTTTTTT.

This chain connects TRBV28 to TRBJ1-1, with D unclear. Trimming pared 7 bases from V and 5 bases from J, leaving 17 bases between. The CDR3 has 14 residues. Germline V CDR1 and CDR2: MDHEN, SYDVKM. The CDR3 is CASNPRAERTEAFF. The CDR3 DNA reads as TGTGCCAGCAACCCACGGGCAGAGCGGACTGAAGCTTTCTTT.

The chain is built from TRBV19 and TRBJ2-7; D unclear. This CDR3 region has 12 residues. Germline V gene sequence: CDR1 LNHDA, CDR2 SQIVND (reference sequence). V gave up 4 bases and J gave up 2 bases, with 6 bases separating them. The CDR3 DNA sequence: TGTGCCAGTAGTAATTCCCCCTACGAGCAGTACTTC. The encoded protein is CASSNSPYEQYF.

The CDR3 spells CASSIGWGQYEQYF. In DNA, the CDR3 is TGTGCCAGTAGTATTGGTTGGGGACAGTACGAGCAGTACTTC. V gene TRBV19 combines with J gene TRBJ2-7, with 7 bases fitting TRBD1. V was pared by 3 bases and J by 4 bases, with 6 bases of the junction left unmatched. Looked up from germline, CDR1 is LNHDA and CDR2 is SQIVND (reference sequence). This CDR3 has 14 residues.

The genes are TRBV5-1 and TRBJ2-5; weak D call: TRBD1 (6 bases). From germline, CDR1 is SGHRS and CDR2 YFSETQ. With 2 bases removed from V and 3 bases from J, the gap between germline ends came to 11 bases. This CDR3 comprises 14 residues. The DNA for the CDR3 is TGCGCCAGCAGCTTCCAAACAGGGAAAGAGACCCAGTACTTC. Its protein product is CASSFQTGKETQYF.